The 24 T cell receptor beta chains given below trace back to one sample, sequenced in a study of regulatory T cells in long-lasting Graves disease. The TCR beta library used iRepertoire HTBI primers with Arm-PCR amplification of CDR3. TCRdb independently ran MiXCR on the multiplex PCR reads; one entry per CDR3 protein. The sample carries about 220,000 distinct CDR3 sequences, roughly a fifth recorded once. Noted time point: newly diagnosed GD, antithyroid drugs for less than 3 months. Preparation of the TCR library used RNA extracted from PBMCs. In addition, the sample was reused for a study of T cells in Graves' hyperthyroidism and ophthalmopathy.

The source was peripheral blood mononuclear cells (PBMCs), collected at new diagnosis, from a patient treated with antithyroid drugs. These receptors were collected from a woman aged 30 to 39 with Graves disease.

This clonotype was seen many times. The chain joins TRBV30 to TRBJ2-7; the D is unclear. CDR3 length: 14 residues. The ends were cut back, 6 bases at V and 1 base at J, with 16 bases in the middle. CDR1 is GTSNPN and CDR2 is SVGIG in the germline V gene (reference sequence). The CDR3 region is CACKTALGSYEQYF. Written as DNA, the CDR3 is TGTGCCTGTAAAACAGCCTTGGGTTCCTACGAGCAGTACTTC. The full variable domain, rest sourced from reference TRBV30 and TRBJ2-7, is SQTIHQWPATLVQPVGSPLSLECTVEGTSNPNLYWYRQAAGRGLQLLFYSVGIGQISSEVPQNLSASRPQDRQFILSSKKLLLSDSGFYLCACKTALGSYEQYFGPGTRLTVT.

This clonotype was observed many times. This chain joins TRBV2 and TRBJ2-3; D unresolved. CDR1 is SNHLY and CDR2 is FYNNEI in the germline V gene. CDR3 length: 13 residues. V lost 5 bases and J 2 bases, leaving 8 bases between the germline ends. The CDR3 here is CASSSADTDTQYF. In DNA form, the CDR3 reads TGTGCCAGCAGTTCGGCAGACACAGATACGCAGTATTTT.

V is TRBV2 and J is TRBJ2-3, with 10 bases matching TRBD1. Germline-derived CDR1 and CDR2 are SNHLY and FYNNEI. Losses at the gene ends were 6 bases for V and 3 bases for J; bases not matched to a gene: 3. The CDR3 has 14 residues. The CDR3 nucleotides read TGTGCCAGCAGCAGACAGGGGGCAACAGATACGCAGTATTTT. Translation: CASSRQGATDTQYF. The full variable domain, in which reference TRBV2 and TRBJ2-3 provide the parts outside the CDR3, is EPEVTQTPSHQVTQMGQEVILRCVPISNHLYFYWYRQILGQKVEFLVSFYNNEISEKSEIFDDQFSVERPDGSNFTLKIRSTKLEDSAMYFCASSRQGATDTQYFGPGTRLTVL.

This clonotype was detected ten times or more. This chain connects TRBV11-3 to TRBJ2-1; D not resolved. This CDR3 has 16 amino acids. Trimming shortened V by 0 bases and J by 0 bases, and 9 bases separated the two germline ends. In germline, CDR1 is SGHNT, CDR2 YENEEA. The CDR3 loop is CASSLEAMSSYNEQFF. DNA for the CDR3: TGTGCCAGCAGCTTAGAAGCGATGAGCTCCTACAATGAGCAGTTCTTC.

In its sample, this clonotype was seen a few times. The chain links TRBV12-5 to TRBJ1-5, with D perhaps matching TRBD1 (6 bases). The CDR3 extends over 17 amino acids. Trimming left V 0 bases short and J 3 bases short, with 15 bases between. CDR1 and CDR2 (germline): LGHNT, FRNRAP. The CDR3 nucleotides are TGTGCTAGTGGTTTGGTACAAGGGGGGCCGGCCAATCAGCCCCAGCATTTT. Encoded protein: CASGLVQGGPANQPQHF.

This clonotype was seen ten or more times. The rearrangement uses TRBV6-1 and TRBJ1-5; 7 nucleotides agree with TRBD1. V gave up 6 bases and J gave up 3 bases; unmatched junction bases: 8. The CDR3 extends over 15 amino acids. Germline V gives CDR1 MNHNS, CDR2 SASEGT. CDR3 sequence (DNA): TGTGCCAGCAGGCCGACAGGGACCGCCAATCAGCCCCAGCATTTT. Translated, it gives CASRPTGTANQPQHF.

This clonotype was detected many times. The V and J genes are TRBV5-1 and TRBJ2-3; tentative D call: TRBD1 (6 bases). This CDR3 comprises 15 residues. Germline CDR1 reads SGHRS; CDR2 reads YFSETQ. Between the trimmed V and J ends, which lost 0 bases and 3 bases, there was a span of 11 bases. CDR3 region: CASSLVSGETDTQYF. The DNA for the CDR3 is TGCGCCAGCAGCTTGGTATCAGGGGAAACAGATACGCAGTATTTT.

This clonotype was observed many times. Germline and junction disagree at one end, which may indicate a read error. This chain links TRBV7-7 with TRBJ1-1; D is possibly TRBD1 (5 bases). The CDR3 extends over 13 amino acids. Germline V gene data show CDR1 as SSHAT and CDR2 as FNYEAQ (reference sequence). CDR3 region: CASSLRPDSEAFF. The CDR3 nucleotides read TGTGCTAGCAGCTTAAGGCCCGACAGCGAAGCTTTCTTT.

The table lists this clonotype with many counts. This sequence joins TRBV6-2 or TRBV6-3 and TRBJ2-1, with a tentative D call TRBD2 (6 bases). The germline V gene encodes CDR1 MNHEY and CDR2 SVGEGT. Between the trimmed V and J ends, which lost 6 bases and 10 bases, there was a span of 25 bases. The CDR3 is 16 residues long. The CDR3 reads CASSWSHLGRDFEQFF. The DNA for the CDR3 is TGTGCCAGCAGCTGGTCCCATCTTGGACGGGACTTCGAGCAGTTCTTC.

The gene calls are TRBV2 and TRBJ2-3; D tentatively reads TRBD1 or TRBD2 (5 bases each). CDR1 and CDR2 from the germline V gene are SNHLY and FYNNEI. This CDR3 spans 13 amino acids. Between the trimmed V and J ends, which lost 8 bases and 0 bases, there was a span of 9 bases. CDR3: CASRGPSTDTQYF. The CDR3 DNA follows: TGTGCCAGCCGGGGACCCAGCACAGATACGCAGTATTTT. Drawing the rest from reference TRBV2 and TRBJ2-3, the complete variable domain is EPEVTQTPSHQVTQMGQEVILRCVPISNHLYFYWYRQILGQKVEFLVSFYNNEISEKSEIFDDQFSVERPDGSNFTLKIRSTKLEDSAMYFCASRGPSTDTQYFGPGTRLTVL.

This chain joins TRBV25-1 and TRBJ1-4; no reliable D call. Trimming took 0 bases from V and 11 from J, leaving 10 bases between them. Germline V lookup: CDR1 MGHDK, CDR2 SYGVNS. The CDR3 runs 13 residues. CDR3 coding DNA: TGTGCCAGCAGTGAATATCCGGGGAGGAAACTGTTTTTT. As protein: CASSEYPGRKLFF.

V and J are TRBV28 and TRBJ2-2, with D maybe TRBD2 (6 bases). The germline V and J ends were trimmed by 4 bases and 4 bases, with 7 bases remaining between them. Germline CDR1 is MDHEN and CDR2 is SYDVKM. The CDR3 has 13 residues. The CDR3 region has the DNA TGTGCCAGCAGTTGGGGAGGCACCGGGGAGCTGTTTTTT. Its translation is CASSWGGTGELFF.

Many counts were recorded for this clonotype. The V call is TRBV2, the J call TRBJ2-1, with D uncertain. In germline, CDR1 is SNHLY, CDR2 FYNNEI. With 8 bases removed from V and 7 bases from J, the gap between germline ends came to 12 bases. This CDR3 region has 12 residues. CDR3 in amino acids: CASAAVGNEQFF. CDR3 nucleotides: TGTGCCAGCGCAGCCGTGGGGAATGAGCAGTTCTTC. Looking up the rest from reference TRBV2 and TRBJ2-1 gives the full variable domain: EPEVTQTPSHQVTQMGQEVILRCVPISNHLYFYWYRQILGQKVEFLVSFYNNEISEKSEIFDDQFSVERPDGSNFTLKIRSTKLEDSAMYFCASAAVGNEQFFGPGTRLTVL.

This sequence joins TRBV28 and TRBJ1-5; perhaps TRBD1 as D (5 bases). The CDR3 spans 13 residues. V shed 8 bases and J shed 7 bases, with 15 bases lying between them. Germline V lookup: CDR1 MDHEN, CDR2 SYDVKM. Written as DNA, the CDR3 is TGTGCCAGCCTGCTCGGGGCCGGGCAGCCCCAGCATTTT. Translated: CASLLGAGQPQHF.

Ten or more counts support this clonotype. This rearrangement joins TRBV6-1 to TRBJ2-1; D may be TRBD1 (7 bases). Trimming took 7 bases from V and 8 from J, leaving 24 bases between them. Germline V gives CDR1 MNHNS, CDR2 SASEGT. The CDR3 runs 16 residues. The DNA of the CDR3 is TGTGCCAGCATGAACTCGGAGGGGGCTTTGATCCATGAGCAGTTCTTC. This codes for CASMNSEGALIHEQFF.

This clonotype was seen ten or more times. The chain couples TRBV12-3 or TRBV12-4 to TRBJ1-5; D not resolved. The V gene lost 2 bases and the J gene lost 5 bases, with 16 bases spanning the gap. This CDR3 comprises 16 residues. Here the CDR3 reads CASSLFGRADDQPQHF. In nucleotides, the CDR3 is TGTGCCAGCAGTTTATTTGGGAGGGCTGACGATCAGCCCCAGCATTTT.

At least ten counts were recorded for this clonotype. The chain recombines TRBV6-2 or TRBV6-3 with TRBJ2-5; D may be TRBD1 (5 bases). The germline gives CDR1 MNHEY, CDR2 SVGEGT. The CDR3 is 13 amino acids. V was trimmed by 5 bases and J by 1 base, leaving 8 bases between them. CDR3 nucleotides: TGTGCCAGCAGTAGACAGATCCAAGAGACCCAGTACTTC. Translation gives CASSRQIQETQYF.

This clonotype has ten or more counts. The rearrangement uses TRBV2 and TRBJ2-2; the D gene is possibly TRBD1 (6 bases). V lost 8 bases to trimming and J lost 3 bases, with 25 bases between them. Germline V gene data show CDR1 as SNHLY and CDR2 as FYNNEI. The CDR3 runs 18 residues. In DNA, the CDR3 is TGTGCCAGCCGCAGAACCGGGGCAGGGGCAGCGTACACCGGGGAGCTGTTTTTT. It translates to CASRRTGAGAAYTGELFF.

This clonotype was counted ten times or more. CDR3 in amino acids: CASRNLGEVDYGYTF. The DNA of the CDR3 is TGTGCCAGCAGAAACTTGGGGGAGGTGGACTATGGCTACACCTTC. The chain is built from TRBV3-1 and TRBJ1-2; D may be TRBD1 (5 bases). The germline CDR1 and CDR2 sequences are LGHDT and YNNKEL (reference sequence). The CDR3 covers 15 residues. Trimming left V 6 bases short and J 3 bases short, with 17 bases between.

V and J are TRBV15 and TRBJ1-2; no clear D. Per germline, CDR1 LNHNV and CDR2 YYDKDF (reference sequence). The CDR3 totals 14 residues. V was pared by 0 bases and J by 4 bases, with 9 bases between. This CDR3 reads CATSREGQIYGYTF. The CDR3 coding sequence is TGTGCCACCAGCAGAGAGGGTCAGATCTATGGCTACACCTTC. The full variable domain, rest sourced from reference TRBV15 and TRBJ1-2, is DAMVIQNPRYQVTQFGKPVTLSCSQTLNHNVMYWYQQKSSQAPKLLFHYYDKDFNNEADTPDNFQSRRPNTSFCFLDIRSPGLGDTAMYLCATSREGQIYGYTFGSGTRLTVV.

This clonotype was observed at least ten times. J is TRBJ2-1 and V is TRBV12-3 or TRBV12-4; D is perhaps TRBD2 (6 bases). The CDR3 loop spans 13 amino acids. Trimming shortened V by 7 bases and J by 4 bases, and 11 bases separated the two germline ends. The CDR3 nucleotides read TGTGCCAGCACCCCCGGAGGGTACAATGAGCAGTTCTTC. Its translation is CASTPGGYNEQFF.

This clonotype was counted ten times or more. This chain connects TRBV11-2 to TRBJ2-3; no clear D gene. The CDR3 loop spans 14 amino acids. Germline CDR1 and CDR2: SGHAT and FQNNGV. The V and J ends lost 0 bases and 4 bases respectively, with 8 bases between them. The DNA for the CDR3 is TGTGCCAGCAGCTTAGACCCTAACGCAGATACGCAGTATTTT. It codes for CASSLDPNADTQYF.

This clonotype came up many times. The genes are TRBV27 and TRBJ2-1; 12 bases are shared with TRBD1. Germline-derived CDR1 and CDR2 are MNHEY and SMNVEV (reference sequence). Germline trimming cut 7 bases from V and 9 bases from J; bases unmatched to any gene: 10. CDR3 length: 15 residues. The CDR3 nucleotides read TGTGCCAGCAACCTAGCCGGGACAGGGGGCCGTGAGCAGTTCTTC. Amino acids: CASNLAGTGGREQFF.

This clonotype occurred many times. This chain links TRBV12-5 with TRBJ1-4; 7 bases fit TRBD1. This CDR3 is 16 amino acids long. Germline CDR1 reads LGHNT; CDR2 reads FRNRAP. The V and J ends lost 5 bases and 4 bases, in that order; junction bases with no gene match: 10. The CDR3 region has the DNA TGTGCTAGTGGTGTGACAGGGAGGGGATTTAATGAAAAACTGTTTTTT. Amino acids: CASGVTGRGFNEKLFF.